These T cell receptor beta chains were read from a single sample in a study of beta chain features in type 1 diabetes. Libraries were prepared by immunoSEQ multiplex PCR; TCRdb keeps only in-frame clonotypes and omits some of them. The sample carries hundreds of thousands of clones, about a tenth recorded once. The sequencing input was naive CD4+ T cells from blood. The receptors were gathered from a man aged 25-45 years with type 1 diabetes. Each CDR3 is given with its conserved first and last residue. A D gene is named only where the DNA matches it firmly. Rows may omit the clone size; those that give it use once, few, many or a size class.

v_call	cdr3_length	clone_size	j_call	d_call	cdr3_nt	cdr3_aa
TRBV7-9	14	NA	TRBJ1-2	NA	TGTGCCAGCAGCCCCTGGCAGGATGACTATGGCTACACCTTC	CASSPWQDDYGYTF
TRBV7-2	16	few	TRBJ2-4	TRBD1	TGTGCCAGCAGCTCAGACAGGGGGCGAGGACGGAACATTCAGTACTTC	CASSSDRGRGRNIQYF
TRBV28	15	NA	TRBJ2-4	NA	TGTGCCAGCAGTTTTGCGGGGGCGGCCAAAAACATTCAGTACTTC	CASSFAGAAKNIQYF
TRBV7-2	15	few	TRBJ2-3	NA	TGTGCCAGCGGTGCGACAGCCCTTAGCACAGATACGCAGTATTTT	CASGATALSTDTQYF
TRBV5-4	14	few	TRBJ1-4	NA	TGTGCCAGCAGCCCGGACACCTCTAATGAAAAACTGTTTTTT	CASSPDTSNEKLFF
TRBV18	15	few	TRBJ1-1	NA	TGTGCCAGCTCACCCATGCGGTTTCGGGTCACTGAAGCTTTCTTT	CASSPMRFRVTEAFF
TRBV5-4	16	NA	TRBJ2-2	TRBD2	TGTGCCAGCAGCCCGGGACTATCTGCGAACACCGGGGAGCTGTTTTTT	CASSPGLSANTGELFF
TRBV7-9	11	NA	TRBJ1-1	NA	TGTGCCAGCAAAGAGCGGGCTGAAGCTTTCTTT	CASKERAEAFF
TRBV9	14	few	TRBJ2-5	TRBD1	TGTGCCAGCAGCGTAGGACAGGGAAAGGAGACCCAGTACTTC	CASSVGQGKETQYF
TRBV19	13	few	TRBJ1-3	NA	TGTGCCACCGCGGACAGTCTGGGAAACACCATATATTTT	CATADSLGNTIYF
TRBV18	14	NA	TRBJ1-5	NA	TGTGCCAGCTCACGTACCGAGGAAAATCAGCCCCAGCATTTT	CASSRTEENQPQHF
TRBV6-6	13	few	TRBJ1-2	NA	TGTGCCAGCAGTCAAGGAAGAACGCGGGGCTACACCTTC	CASSQGRTRGYTF
TRBV10-3	14	NA	TRBJ2-2	NA	TGTGCCACCGCAGCCCCGAGAGGCACCGGGGAGCTGTTTTTT	CATAAPRGTGELFF
TRBV28	13	NA	TRBJ2-7	NA	TGTGCCAGCAGTTTACGCCAGGGGTACGAGCAGTACTTC	CASSLRQGYEQYF
TRBV7-3	13	few	TRBJ1-1	NA	TGTGCCAGCAGCTCCAACGGTTGGACTGAAGCTTTCTTT	CASSSNGWTEAFF
TRBV6-5	16	few	TRBJ2-2	TRBD1	TGTGCCAGCAGTTCATCCGGGACAGGGTCTGGCGGGGAGCTGTTTTTT	CASSSSGTGSGGELFF
TRBV15	18	few	TRBJ2-3	NA	TGTGCCACCAGCAGAGATCGAGGACTTTCAGCTAGCACAGATACGCAGTATTTT	CATSRDRGLSASTDTQYF
TRBV29-1	12	few	TRBJ2-1	NA	TGCAGCGCCCTATTTTTTTACAATGAGCAGTTCTTC	CSALFFYNEQFF
TRBV7-2	15	NA	TRBJ2-1	NA	TGTGCCAGCAGCCGCACTAGCTACTCCTACAATGAGCAGTTCTTC	CASSRTSYSYNEQFF
TRBV18	15	few	TRBJ1-3	NA	TGTGCCAGCTCAGCCAGGATCAGCTCTGGAAACACCATATATTTT	CASSARISSGNTIYF
TRBV7-7	13	few	TRBJ2-5	TRBD1	TGTGCTAGCAGCGGGACAGGGGTCGAGACCCAGTACTTC	CASSGTGVETQYF
TRBV9	15	NA	TRBJ1-3	TRBD1	TGTGCCAGCAGCCTAGGGGACAGGGACGTAGACACCATATATTTT	CASSLGDRDVDTIYF
TRBV15	17	NA	TRBJ1-5	NA	TGTGCCACCAGCAGATGGGGGGGGATTGGTAGCAATCAGCCCCAGCATTTT	CATSRWGGIGSNQPQHF
TRBV7-2	16	few	TRBJ2-1	NA	TGTGCCAGCAGCTTACTCTCCGGTCCCCTCTACAATGAGCAGTTCTTC	CASSLLSGPLYNEQFF
TRBV6-6	14	NA	TRBJ1-2	TRBD1	TGTGCCAGCACCGAGGACAGGGACGGCTATGGCTACACCTTC	CASTEDRDGYGYTF
TRBV5-1	13	NA	TRBJ2-2	NA	TGCGCCAGCAGCTTACAGTTAACCGGGGAGCTGTTTTTT	CASSLQLTGELFF
TRBV29-1	12	NA	TRBJ2-2	NA	TGCAGCGTTTCCCCAGGGACCGGGGAGCTGTTTTTT	CSVSPGTGELFF
TRBV18	13	NA	TRBJ1-1	NA	TGTGCCAGCTCACCGTATGACTTGGATGAAGCTTTCTTT	CASSPYDLDEAFF
TRBV19	15	NA	TRBJ2-3	TRBD2	TGTGCCAGTAGTATAGCCCTAGCGGGGTGGAATACGCAGTATTTT	CASSIALAGWNTQYF
TRBV6-5	15	few	TRBJ2-7	TRBD1	TGTGCCAGCAGTTACTCGGGGACAGGGAGTTACGAGCAGTACTTC	CASSYSGTGSYEQYF
TRBV7-9	12	few	TRBJ1-2	NA	TGTGCCAGCAGCTTGCCGGAGTCAGTCTACACCTTC	CASSLPESVYTF
TRBV4-2	17	few	TRBJ2-1	TRBD2	TGTGCCAGCAGCCCCCTGGGAGGGACCGAGGACTACAATGAGCAGTTCTTC	CASSPLGGTEDYNEQFF
TRBV14	13	few	TRBJ1-2	TRBD1	TGTGCCAGCAGCCCCGGACAGGACTATGGCTACACCTTC	CASSPGQDYGYTF
TRBV6-5	13	few	TRBJ2-3	TRBD1	TGTGCCAGCAGAACAGGGGGCTACGATACGCAGTATTTT	CASRTGGYDTQYF
TRBV28	13	NA	TRBJ2-7	TRBD1	TGTGCCAGTTCGACAGGGAAGGGGTACGAGCAGTACTTC	CASSTGKGYEQYF
TRBV9	14	NA	TRBJ2-1	NA	TGTGCCAGCAGCAAAGAACCCCTGGCCTATGAGCAGTTCTTC	CASSKEPLAYEQFF
TRBV18	13	NA	TRBJ2-7	NA	TGTGCCAGCTCACCATCAGGGTCCTACGAGCAGTACTTC	CASSPSGSYEQYF
TRBV2	14	NA	TRBJ2-7	TRBD1	TGTGCCAGCAGAGGGGACAGGACATCCTACGAGCAGTACTTC	CASRGDRTSYEQYF
TRBV7-9	14	few	TRBJ1-2	NA	TGTGCCAGCAATGGGGATTCAGGGTACTATGGCTACACCTTC	CASNGDSGYYGYTF
TRBV19	16	NA	TRBJ2-6	NA	TGTGCCAGTAGTGGGGGCGCAGCCGCTGGGGCCAACGTCCTGACTTTC	CASSGGAAAGANVLTF